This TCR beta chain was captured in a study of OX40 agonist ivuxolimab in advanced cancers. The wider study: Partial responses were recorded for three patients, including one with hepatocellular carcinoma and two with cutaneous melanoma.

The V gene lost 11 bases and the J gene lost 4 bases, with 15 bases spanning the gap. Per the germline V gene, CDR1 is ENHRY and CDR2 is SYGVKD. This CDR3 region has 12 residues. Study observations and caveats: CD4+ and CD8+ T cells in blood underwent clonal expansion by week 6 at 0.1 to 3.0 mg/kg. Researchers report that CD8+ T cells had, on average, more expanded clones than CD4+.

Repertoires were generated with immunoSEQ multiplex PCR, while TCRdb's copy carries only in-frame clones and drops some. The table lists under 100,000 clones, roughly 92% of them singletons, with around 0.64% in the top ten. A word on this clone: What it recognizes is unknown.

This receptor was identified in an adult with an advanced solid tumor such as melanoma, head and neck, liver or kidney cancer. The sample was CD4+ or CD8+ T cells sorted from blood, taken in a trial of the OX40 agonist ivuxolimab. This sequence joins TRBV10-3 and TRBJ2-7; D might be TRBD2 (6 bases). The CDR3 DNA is TGTGCCGGCGGGGCAGCGGAATACGAGCAGTACTTC. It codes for CAGGAAEYEQYF.